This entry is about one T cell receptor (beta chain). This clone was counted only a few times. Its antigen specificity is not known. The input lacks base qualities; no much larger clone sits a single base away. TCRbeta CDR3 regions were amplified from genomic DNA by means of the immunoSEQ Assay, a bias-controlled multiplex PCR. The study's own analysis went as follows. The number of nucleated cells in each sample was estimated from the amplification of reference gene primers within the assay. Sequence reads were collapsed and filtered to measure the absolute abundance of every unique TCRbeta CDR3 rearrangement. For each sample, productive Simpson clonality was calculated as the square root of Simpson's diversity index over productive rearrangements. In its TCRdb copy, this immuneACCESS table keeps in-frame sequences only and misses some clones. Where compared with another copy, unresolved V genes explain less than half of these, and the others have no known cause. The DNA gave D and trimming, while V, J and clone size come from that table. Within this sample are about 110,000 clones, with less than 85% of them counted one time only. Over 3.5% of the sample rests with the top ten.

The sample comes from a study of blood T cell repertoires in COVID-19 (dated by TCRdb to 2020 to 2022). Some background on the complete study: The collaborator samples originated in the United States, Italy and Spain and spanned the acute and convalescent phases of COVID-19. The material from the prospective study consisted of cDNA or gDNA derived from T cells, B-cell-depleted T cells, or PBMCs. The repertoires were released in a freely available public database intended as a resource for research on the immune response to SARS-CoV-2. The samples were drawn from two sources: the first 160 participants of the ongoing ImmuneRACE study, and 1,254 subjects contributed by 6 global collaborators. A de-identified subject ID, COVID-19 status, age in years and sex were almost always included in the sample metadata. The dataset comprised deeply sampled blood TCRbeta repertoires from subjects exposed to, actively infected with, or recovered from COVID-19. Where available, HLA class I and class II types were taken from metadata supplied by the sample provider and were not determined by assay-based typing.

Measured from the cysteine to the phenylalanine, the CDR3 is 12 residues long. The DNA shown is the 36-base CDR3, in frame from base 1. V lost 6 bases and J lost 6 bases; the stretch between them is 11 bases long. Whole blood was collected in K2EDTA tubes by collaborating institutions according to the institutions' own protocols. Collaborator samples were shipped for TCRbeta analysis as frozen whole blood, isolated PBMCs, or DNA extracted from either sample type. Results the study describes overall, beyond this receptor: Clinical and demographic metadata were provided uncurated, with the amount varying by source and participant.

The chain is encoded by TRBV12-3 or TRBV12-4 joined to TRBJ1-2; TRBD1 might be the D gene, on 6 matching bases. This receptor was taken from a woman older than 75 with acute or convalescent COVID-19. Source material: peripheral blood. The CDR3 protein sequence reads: CASSPRDNGYTF. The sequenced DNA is TGTGCCAGCAGCCCCCGGGACAATGGCTACACCTTC.